The T cell receptor (beta chain) under discussion was sequenced for a study of blood T cell repertoires in COVID-19. Sequencing used immunoSEQ multiplex PCR; TCRdb keeps in-frame clones, though not all of them. Of around 200,000 clones listed, under 90% are singletons. This CDR3 has 14 residues. The germline V and J ends were trimmed by 2 bases and 4 bases, with 9 bases remaining between them. Germline assignment: CDR1 KGHSH and CDR2 LQKENI. The sequenced material came from peripheral blood. This sequence was found in a man aged 50 to 60 with acute or convalescent COVID-19. The chain carries TRBV18 and TRBJ2-1; D perhaps matches TRBD1 (6 bases). Here the CDR3 reads CASSPRQEYNEQFF. CDR3 coding DNA: TGTGCCAGCTCACCAAGACAGGAGTACAATGAGCAGTTCTTC.